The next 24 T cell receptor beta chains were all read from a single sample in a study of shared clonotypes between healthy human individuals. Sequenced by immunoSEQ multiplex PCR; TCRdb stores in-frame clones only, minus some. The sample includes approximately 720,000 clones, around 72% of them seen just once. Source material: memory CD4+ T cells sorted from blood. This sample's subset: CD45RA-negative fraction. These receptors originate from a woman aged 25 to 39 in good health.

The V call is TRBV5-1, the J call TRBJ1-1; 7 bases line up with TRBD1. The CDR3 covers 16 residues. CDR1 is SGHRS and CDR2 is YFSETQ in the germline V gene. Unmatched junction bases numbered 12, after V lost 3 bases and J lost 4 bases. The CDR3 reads CASSSEGGQRGTEAFF. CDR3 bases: TGCGCCAGCAGCTCTGAGGGGGGACAGCGGGGCACTGAAGCTTTCTTT.

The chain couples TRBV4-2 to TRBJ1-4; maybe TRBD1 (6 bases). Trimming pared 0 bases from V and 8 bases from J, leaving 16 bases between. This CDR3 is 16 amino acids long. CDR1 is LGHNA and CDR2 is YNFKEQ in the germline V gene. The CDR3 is CASSQDITRGGEKLFF. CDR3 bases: TGTGCCAGCAGCCAAGATATTACAAGGGGGGGAGAAAAACTGTTTTTT.

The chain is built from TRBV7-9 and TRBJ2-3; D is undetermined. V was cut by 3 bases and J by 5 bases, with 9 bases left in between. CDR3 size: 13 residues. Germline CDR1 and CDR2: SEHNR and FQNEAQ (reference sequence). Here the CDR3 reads CASSFHQRDTQYF. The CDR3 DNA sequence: TGTGCCAGCAGCTTCCACCAGCGAGATACGCAGTATTTT.

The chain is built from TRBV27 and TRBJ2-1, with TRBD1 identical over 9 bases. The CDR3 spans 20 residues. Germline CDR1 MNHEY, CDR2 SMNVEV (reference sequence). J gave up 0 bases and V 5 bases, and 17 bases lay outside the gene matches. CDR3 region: CASSGYSGQGAGSSYNEQFF. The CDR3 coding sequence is TGTGCCAGCAGTGGCTATTCGGGACAGGGAGCTGGGAGCTCCTACAATGAGCAGTTCTTC.

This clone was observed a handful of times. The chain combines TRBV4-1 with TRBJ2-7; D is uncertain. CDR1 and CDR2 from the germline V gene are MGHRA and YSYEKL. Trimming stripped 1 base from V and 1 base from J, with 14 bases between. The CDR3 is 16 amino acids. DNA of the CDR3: TGCGCCAGCAGCCAAGGGACCGGAGAAAGATCCTACGAGCAGTACTTC. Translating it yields CASSQGTGERSYEQYF.

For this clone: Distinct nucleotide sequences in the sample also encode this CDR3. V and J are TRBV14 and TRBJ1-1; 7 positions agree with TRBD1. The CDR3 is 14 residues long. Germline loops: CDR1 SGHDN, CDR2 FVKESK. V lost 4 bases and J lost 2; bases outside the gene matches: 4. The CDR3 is CASSRQGGNTEAFF. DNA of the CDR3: TGTGCCAGCAGCCGCCAGGGGGGAAACACTGAAGCTTTCTTT.

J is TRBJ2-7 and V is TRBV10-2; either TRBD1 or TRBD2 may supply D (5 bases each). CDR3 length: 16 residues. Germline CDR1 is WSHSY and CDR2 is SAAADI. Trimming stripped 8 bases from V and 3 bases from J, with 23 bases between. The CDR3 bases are TGCGCCAGCCGATCTTCTTGGGGGAGAACTTACTACGAGCAGTACTTC. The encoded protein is CASRSSWGRTYYEQYF.

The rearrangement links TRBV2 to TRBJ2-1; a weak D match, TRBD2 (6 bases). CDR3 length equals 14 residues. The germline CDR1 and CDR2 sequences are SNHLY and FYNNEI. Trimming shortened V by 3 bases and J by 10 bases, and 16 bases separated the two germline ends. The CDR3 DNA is TGTGCCAGCAGTGAGAACTTCCGAGGAGGGGAGCAGTTCTTC. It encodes CASSENFRGGEQFF. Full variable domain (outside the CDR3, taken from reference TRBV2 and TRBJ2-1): EPEVTQTPSHQVTQMGQEVILRCVPISNHLYFYWYRQILGQKVEFLVSFYNNEISEKSEIFDDQFSVERPDGSNFTLKIRSTKLEDSAMYFCASSENFRGGEQFFGPGTRLTVL.

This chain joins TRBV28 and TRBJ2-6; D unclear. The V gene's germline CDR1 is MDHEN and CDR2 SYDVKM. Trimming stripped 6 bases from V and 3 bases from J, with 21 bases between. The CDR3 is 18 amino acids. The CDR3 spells CASSSAAVEIFGANVLTF. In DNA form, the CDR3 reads TGTGCCAGCAGCTCCGCCGCAGTGGAAATCTTTGGGGCCAACGTCCTGACTTTC. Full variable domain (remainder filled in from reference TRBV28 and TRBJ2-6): DVKVTQSSRYLVKRTGEKVFLECVQDMDHENMFWYRQDPGLGLRLIYFSYDVKMKEKGDIPEGYSVSREKKERFSLILESASTNQTSMYLCASSSAAVEIFGANVLTFGAGSRLTVL.

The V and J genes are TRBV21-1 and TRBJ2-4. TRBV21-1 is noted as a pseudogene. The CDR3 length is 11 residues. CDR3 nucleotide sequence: TGTGCCAGCAAGCAAAGGGACATTCAGTACTTC. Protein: CASKQRDIQYF.

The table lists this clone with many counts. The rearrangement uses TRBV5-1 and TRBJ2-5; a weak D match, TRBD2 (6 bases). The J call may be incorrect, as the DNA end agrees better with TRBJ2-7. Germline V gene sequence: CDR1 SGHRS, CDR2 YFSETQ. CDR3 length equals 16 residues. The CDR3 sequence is CASSSRRGMGTYEQYF. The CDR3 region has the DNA TGCGCCAGCAGCTCGAGGCGCGGGATGGGAACCTACGAGCAGTACTTC.

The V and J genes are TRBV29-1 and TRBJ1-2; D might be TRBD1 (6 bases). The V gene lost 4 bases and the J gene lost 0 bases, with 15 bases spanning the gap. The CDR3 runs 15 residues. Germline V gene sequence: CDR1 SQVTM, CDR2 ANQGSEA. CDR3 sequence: CSVVEQGTANYGYTF. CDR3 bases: TGCAGCGTTGTTGAGCAGGGGACCGCTAACTATGGCTACACCTTC.

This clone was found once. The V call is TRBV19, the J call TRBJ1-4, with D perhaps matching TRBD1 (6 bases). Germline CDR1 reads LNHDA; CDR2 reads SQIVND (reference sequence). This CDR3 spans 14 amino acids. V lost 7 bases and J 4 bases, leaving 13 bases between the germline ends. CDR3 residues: CASTKTGGNEKLFF. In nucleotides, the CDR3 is TGTGCCAGTACCAAGACAGGCGGTAATGAAAAACTGTTTTTT.

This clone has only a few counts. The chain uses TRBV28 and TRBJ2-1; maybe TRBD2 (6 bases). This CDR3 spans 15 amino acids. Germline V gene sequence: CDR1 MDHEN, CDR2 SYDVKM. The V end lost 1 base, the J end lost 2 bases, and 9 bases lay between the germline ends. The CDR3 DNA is TGTGCCAGCAGTTTATCGGGAGCGACCTACAATGAGCAGTTCTTC. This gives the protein CASSLSGATYNEQFF. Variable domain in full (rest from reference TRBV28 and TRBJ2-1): DVKVTQSSRYLVKRTGEKVFLECVQDMDHENMFWYRQDPGLGLRLIYFSYDVKMKEKGDIPEGYSVSREKKERFSLILESASTNQTSMYLCASSLSGATYNEQFFGPGTRLTVL.

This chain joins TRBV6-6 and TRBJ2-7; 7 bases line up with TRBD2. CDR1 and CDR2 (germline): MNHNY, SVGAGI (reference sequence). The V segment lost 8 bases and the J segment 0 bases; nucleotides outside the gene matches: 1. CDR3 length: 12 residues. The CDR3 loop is CASRDYSYEQYF. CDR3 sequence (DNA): TGTGCCAGCCGGGACTACTCCTACGAGCAGTACTTC.

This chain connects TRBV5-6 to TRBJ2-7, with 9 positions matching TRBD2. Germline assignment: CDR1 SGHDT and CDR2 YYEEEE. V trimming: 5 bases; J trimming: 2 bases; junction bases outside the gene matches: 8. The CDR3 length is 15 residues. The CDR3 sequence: CASRLRTSAAYEQYF. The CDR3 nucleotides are TGTGCCAGCAGACTCCGGACTAGCGCCGCCTACGAGCAGTACTTC.

For the CDR3, the DNA is TGTGCCAGCAGTAACTCGGGCAGTACCTACGAGCAGTACTTC. It yields the protein CASSNSGSTYEQYF. J is TRBJ2-7 and V is TRBV28; no reliable D call. Germline values: CDR1 MDHEN, CDR2 SYDVKM. Trimming shortened V by 5 bases and J by 2 bases, and 13 bases separated the two germline ends. The CDR3 length is 14 residues. The variable domain in full, completed from reference TRBV28 and TRBJ2-7, reads DVKVTQSSRYLVKRTGEKVFLECVQDMDHENMFWYRQDPGLGLRLIYFSYDVKMKEKGDIPEGYSVSREKKERFSLILESASTNQTSMYLCASSNSGSTYEQYFGPGTRLTVT.

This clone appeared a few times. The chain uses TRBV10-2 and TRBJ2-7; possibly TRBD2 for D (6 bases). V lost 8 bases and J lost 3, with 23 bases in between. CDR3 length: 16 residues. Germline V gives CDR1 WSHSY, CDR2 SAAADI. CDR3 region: CASLSSTGAGDYEQYF. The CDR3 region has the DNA TGCGCCAGCTTGAGCTCGACGGGAGCTGGGGACTACGAGCAGTACTTC.

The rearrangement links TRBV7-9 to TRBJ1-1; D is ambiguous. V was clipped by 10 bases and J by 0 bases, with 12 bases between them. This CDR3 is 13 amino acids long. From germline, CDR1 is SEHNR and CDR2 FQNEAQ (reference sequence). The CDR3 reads CAIERTVNTEAFF. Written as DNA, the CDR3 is TGTGCCATAGAACGAACAGTGAACACTGAAGCTTTCTTT.

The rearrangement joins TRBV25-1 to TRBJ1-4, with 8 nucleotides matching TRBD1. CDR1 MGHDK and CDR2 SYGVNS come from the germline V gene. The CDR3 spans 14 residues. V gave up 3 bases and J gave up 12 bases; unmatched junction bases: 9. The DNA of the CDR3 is TGTGCCAGCAGTGAGGACAGGGCGCCTGGGGAACTGTTTTTT. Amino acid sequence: CASSEDRAPGELFF.

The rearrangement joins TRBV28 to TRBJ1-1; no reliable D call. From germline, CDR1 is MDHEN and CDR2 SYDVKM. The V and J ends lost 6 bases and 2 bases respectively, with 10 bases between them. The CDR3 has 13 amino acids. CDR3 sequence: CASRDTANTEAFF. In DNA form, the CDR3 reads TGTGCCAGCAGAGATACGGCAAACACTGAAGCTTTCTTT.

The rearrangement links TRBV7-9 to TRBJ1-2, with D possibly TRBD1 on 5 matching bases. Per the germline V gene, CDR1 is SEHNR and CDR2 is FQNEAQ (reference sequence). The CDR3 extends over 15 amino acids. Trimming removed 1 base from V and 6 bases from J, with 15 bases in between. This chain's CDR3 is CASSLGMGQPDGYTF. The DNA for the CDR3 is TGTGCCAGCAGCTTAGGGATGGGGCAGCCCGATGGCTACACCTTC.

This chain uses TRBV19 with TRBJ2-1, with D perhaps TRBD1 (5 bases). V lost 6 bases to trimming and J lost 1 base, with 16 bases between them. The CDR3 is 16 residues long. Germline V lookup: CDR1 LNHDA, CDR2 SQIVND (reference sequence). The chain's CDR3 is CASSRTTANSYNEQFF. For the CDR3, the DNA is TGTGCCAGTAGCCGAACGACAGCTAATTCCTACAATGAGCAGTTCTTC.

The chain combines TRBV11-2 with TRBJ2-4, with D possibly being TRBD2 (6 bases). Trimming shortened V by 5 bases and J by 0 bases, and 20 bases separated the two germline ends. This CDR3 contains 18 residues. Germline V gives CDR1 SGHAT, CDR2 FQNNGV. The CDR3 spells CASSQGRGRALAKNIQYF. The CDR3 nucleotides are TGTGCCAGCAGCCAGGGCCGGGGGAGAGCACTAGCCAAAAACATTCAGTACTTC.